What follows describes a single T cell receptor (beta chain). These data originate in a study of blood T cell repertoires in COVID-19. Overall study context: COVID-19 samples, acute and convalescent, were from the United States, Italy and Spain. PBMCs, B-cell-depleted T cells, or T cells were the source of the cDNA or gDNA that made up the material.

As processed by the authors: Cell counts per sample came from amplifying reference gene primers. The assay was immunoSEQ multiplex PCR, and TCRdb's table has in-frame clones only and misses some. That table gives V, J and clone size, and the DNA gave D and trimming. This table holds 130,000 to 150,000 clones, around 89% found once. Germline V CDR1 and CDR2: LGHDT, YNNKEL (reference sequence). V was pared by 5 bases and J by 5 bases, with 18 bases between. The CDR3 is made up of 16 amino acids. In Seattle, patients joined the study during active infection and were tracked longitudinally. The sequence was obtained from a man between 18 and 35 years old with COVID-19, enrolled during active disease. Material: peripheral blood. This chain links TRBV3-1 (or the pseudogene TRBV3-2) with TRBJ2-2; possible D gene TRBD2, 5 bases. Here the CDR3 DNA reads TGTGCCAGCAGCTTCGACTCCACTCCGGGGACCGGGGAGCTGTTTTTT. It specifies CASSFDSTPGTGELFF.